Following are 9 T cell receptor beta chains from one sample sequenced in a study of graft-versus-host responses after intestinal transplantation. Only in-frame clones appear in the TCRdb table, and some are missing; sequencing was by immunoSEQ multiplex PCR. Of roughly 62,000 clones listed, about 90% are singletons. The source was PBMCs, collected almost 120 days after intestinal transplantation. The receptors shown here come from a human patient who received an intestinal transplant, so some T cells may come from the graft donor.

The chain links TRBV6-5 to TRBJ2-2; 8 bases map to TRBD2. V shed 5 bases and J 6 bases; nucleotides not matched to a gene: 5. The CDR3 totals 14 residues. Germline lookup yields CDR1 MNHEY and CDR2 SVGAGI. The CDR3 coding sequence is TGTGCCAGCAGTCACCTAGCGGGCTCCGGGGAGCTGTTTTTT. Encoded protein: CASSHLAGSGELFF.

This clone was seen just once. This chain's CDR3 is CASSPTSNSRYGYTF. The DNA of the CDR3 is TGTGCCAGCAGTCCCACCTCGAACTCGCGCTATGGCTACACCTTC. V and J are TRBV28 and TRBJ1-2, with D hard to call. This CDR3 is built from 15 residues. The germline CDR1 and CDR2 sequences are MDHEN and SYDVKM. V dropped 5 bases and J dropped 4 bases, with 17 bases sitting between them.

This rearrangement joins TRBV5-4 to TRBJ1-1; D may be TRBD1 (5 bases). V lost 0 bases, J lost 5 bases, and 11 bases lay in between. The length of the CDR3 is 14 residues. Germline loops: CDR1 SGHNT, CDR2 YYREEE (reference sequence). The CDR3 nucleotides are TGTGCCAGCAGCTTGGCAGGGAGAGGTACTGAAGCTTTCTTT. It codes for CASSLAGRGTEAFF.

The chain links TRBV7-2 to TRBJ1-1, with 10 bases aligning to TRBD1. Trimming at V came to 7 bases and at J to 1 base, leaving 15 bases not matched to a gene. This CDR3 is built from 18 residues. Looked up from germline, CDR1 is SGHTA and CDR2 is FQGNSA. CDR3 in amino acids: CASTMTGGGRGWNTEAFF. For the CDR3, the DNA is TGTGCCAGCACCATGACAGGGGGCGGTAGGGGTTGGAACACTGAAGCTTTCTTT.

This chain joins TRBV19 and TRBJ2-7, with a tentative D call TRBD2 (6 bases). V lost 9 bases, J lost 5 bases, and 17 bases lay in between. The CDR3 spans 13 residues. Germline CDR1 LNHDA, CDR2 SQIVND (reference sequence). Written as DNA, the CDR3 is TGTGCCAGCGCAACGGGAGACGTGAACGAGCAGTACTTC. Encoded protein: CASATGDVNEQYF.

This clone has only one observation. The V gene is TRBV5-6, the J gene TRBJ1-4; D unresolved. The V end was cut by 4 bases, the J end by 7 bases, with 14 bases between. CDR1 is SGHDT and CDR2 is YYEEEE in the germline V gene. CDR3 length: 14 residues. The CDR3 is CASSPRVRSEKLFF. DNA for the CDR3: TGTGCCAGCAGCCCGAGGGTTCGTAGTGAAAAACTGTTTTTT.

This rearrangement joins TRBV29-1 to TRBJ2-3; D possibly corresponds to TRBD2 (6 bases). Germline values: CDR1 SQVTM, CDR2 ANQGSEA. The length of the CDR3 is 14 residues. Trimming took 3 bases from V and 0 from J, leaving 10 bases between them. The CDR3: CSVDFGGSTDTQYF. CDR3 DNA: TGCAGCGTTGATTTCGGGGGTAGCACAGATACGCAGTATTTT.

This chain joins TRBV4-2 and TRBJ1-2; D not resolved. CDR1 LGHNA and CDR2 YNFKEQ come from the germline V gene. The CDR3 runs to 14 residues. The V gene lost 1 base and the J gene lost 4 bases, with 10 bases spanning the gap. For the CDR3, the DNA is TGTGCCAGCAGCCAAGCAACGAGTTCCTATGGCTACACCTTC. It translates to CASSQATSSYGYTF.

This chain joins TRBV9 and TRBJ2-3; 11 nucleotides line up with TRBD2. With V trimmed by 4 bases and J by 2 bases, 6 bases remained unmatched. CDR3 length: 16 residues. Germline loops: CDR1 SGDLS, CDR2 YYNGEE. This CDR3 is CASSLRLAGTTDTQYF. CDR3 nucleotide sequence: TGTGCCAGCAGCTTGAGACTAGCGGGGACCACAGATACGCAGTATTTT.